What follows are 17 T cell receptor beta chains derived from one specimen sequenced in a study of beta chain features in type 1 diabetes. What was sequenced were expressed TCRB transcripts, since all of the isolated RNA had been reverse transcribed. The method was immunoSEQ multiplex PCR; TCRdb's version includes in-frame clones alone and lacks a portion of them. Of a few hundred thousand clones listed, 25% to 30% are singletons. The sample taken for sequencing was central memory CD4+ T cells from blood. The receptors here all came from a man aged 25-40 years in good health.

This sequence joins TRBV4-3 and TRBJ2-3; 10 bases are shared with TRBD1. CDR3 length: 14 amino acids. V trimming: 5 bases; J trimming: 3 bases; junction bases outside the gene matches: 2. Germline V CDR1 and CDR2: LGHNA, YSLEER. This CDR3 is CASSWDRGTDTQYF. The DNA for the CDR3 is TGCGCCAGCAGCTGGGACAGGGGTACAGATACGCAGTATTTT.

This clone was picked up a small number of times. V gene TRBV4-3 combines with J gene TRBJ2-3; unclear D gene. The CDR3 is 14 residues long. Germline assignment: CDR1 LGHNA and CDR2 YSLEER. V was pared by 8 bases and J by 2 bases, with 14 bases between. The CDR3 here is CASGVKTYTDTQYF. DNA of the CDR3: TGCGCCAGCGGAGTTAAGACCTACACAGATACGCAGTATTTT.

This clone has at least ten counts. V and J are TRBV15 and TRBJ2-3; TRBD1 matches at 7 bases. CDR1 is LNHNV and CDR2 is YYDKDF in the germline V gene (reference sequence). Trimming cost V 3 bases and J 0 bases; bases outside gene matches: 3. The length of the CDR3 is 15 residues. CDR3 sequence: CATSSMTGSTDTQYF. CDR3 in DNA: TGTGCCACCAGCAGTATGACAGGGAGCACAGATACGCAGTATTTT.

This clone showed up just a few times. The chain joins TRBV29-1 to TRBJ2-3; D is possibly TRBD2 (6 bases). V shed 6 bases and J shed 6 bases, with 16 bases lying between them. The CDR3 totals 13 residues. Per germline, CDR1 SQVTM and CDR2 ANQGSEA. In DNA form, the CDR3 reads TGCAGCGTGAGACCGACTAGTGAGGATACGCAGTATTTT. The encoded protein is CSVRPTSEDTQYF.

This clone was recorded a few times. The V call is TRBV29-1, the J call TRBJ2-5; D ambiguous. The ends were cut back, 5 bases at V and 2 bases at J, with 9 bases in the middle. Looked up from germline, CDR1 is SQVTM and CDR2 is ANQGSEA. The CDR3 consists of 12 residues. In DNA, the CDR3 is TGCAGCGTTATGGGCCTTCAAGAGACCCAGTACTTC. This encodes CSVMGLQETQYF.

The chain recombines TRBV9 with TRBJ2-5, with TRBD2 matching over 10 bases. Unmatched junction bases numbered 6, after V lost 0 bases and J lost 1 base. The CDR3 loop spans 17 amino acids. Germline V gives CDR1 SGDLS, CDR2 YYNGEE. CDR3 sequence: CASSVATASGSQETQYF. The CDR3 DNA is TGTGCCAGCAGCGTAGCTACGGCTAGCGGGAGCCAAGAGACCCAGTACTTC.

V usage is TRBV7-6 and J usage is TRBJ2-7; a weak D match, TRBD1 (5 bases). The CDR3 spans 17 residues. Germline CDR1 and CDR2: SGHVS and FNYEAQ. Trimming took off 0 bases at V and 0 bases at J, with 15 bases between the two ends. CDR3 in amino acids: CASSLAPSDIGSYEQYF. The CDR3 region has the DNA TGTGCCAGCAGCTTAGCCCCATCGGACATAGGCTCCTACGAGCAGTACTTC.

In this sample, this clone turned up many times. V usage is TRBV30 and J usage is TRBJ2-4, with D hard to call. The germline V gene has CDR1 GTSNPN and CDR2 SVGIG (reference sequence). The CDR3 extends over 15 amino acids. V was pared by 0 bases and J by 9 bases, with 18 bases between. The CDR3 DNA follows: TGTGCCTGGAGTGTCTCGAGACAAGGCCAAAGCATTCAGTACTTC. Protein: CAWSVSRQGQSIQYF. The whole variable domain, filled in from reference TRBV30 and TRBJ2-4, reads SQTIHQWPATLVQPVGSPLSLECTVEGTSNPNLYWYRQAAGRGLQLLFYSVGIGQISSEVPQNLSASRPQDRQFILSSKKLLLSDSGFYLCAWSVSRQGQSIQYFGAGTRLSVL.

In its sample, this clone was seen a few times. This rearrangement joins TRBV10-2 to TRBJ2-1; 7 bases match TRBD2. Trimming took 3 bases from V and 3 from J; bases not matched to a gene: 11. This CDR3 is 17 amino acids long. Germline lookup yields CDR1 WSHSY and CDR2 SAAADI. For the CDR3, the DNA is TGCGCCAGCAGTGAAAGCGGGGAGCTAATACGCTACAATGAGCAGTTCTTC. This encodes CASSESGELIRYNEQFF.

The V gene is TRBV27, the J gene TRBJ2-5, with D perhaps assigned TRBD1 or TRBD2 (6 bases each). Germline V gene lookup returns CDR1 MNHEY and CDR2 SMNVEV (reference sequence). The CDR3 is 15 residues long. V was cut by 3 bases and J by 2 bases, with 13 bases left in between. The CDR3 sequence is CASSLAQGRQETQYF. CDR3 nucleotide sequence: TGTGCCAGCAGTTTGGCCCAGGGGAGGCAAGAGACCCAGTACTTC.

This clone was counted only a few times. The chain is built from TRBV25-1 and TRBJ2-7, with D tentatively TRBD2 (6 bases). Germline V gene sequence: CDR1 MGHDK, CDR2 SYGVNS. The V end was cut by 3 bases, the J end by 0 bases, with 15 bases between. The CDR3 has 16 residues. The chain's CDR3 is CASSDYPAGPSYEQYF. In DNA, the CDR3 is TGTGCCAGCAGTGACTACCCTGCGGGGCCCTCCTACGAGCAGTACTTC.

This clone was recorded a few times. The rearrangement uses TRBV14 and TRBJ2-1, with 16 bases aligning to TRBD2. V lost 2 bases and J lost 0; bases outside the gene matches: 7. Per the germline V gene, CDR1 is SGHDN and CDR2 is FVKESK. This CDR3 has 20 amino acids. CDR3 sequence reads: CASSQRRGLAGGSSYNEQFF. The CDR3 nucleotides read TGTGCCAGCAGCCAAAGGCGGGGACTAGCGGGGGGGAGCTCCTACAATGAGCAGTTCTTC.

The CDR3: CASSPRELTGELFF. For the CDR3, the DNA is TGTGCCAGTAGTCCCAGGGAACTCACCGGGGAGCTGTTTTTT. V gene TRBV19 combines with J gene TRBJ2-2; TRBD1 might be the D (5 bases). Germline V gene sequence: CDR1 LNHDA, CDR2 SQIVND (reference sequence). V shed 5 bases and J shed 4 bases, with 11 bases lying between them. This CDR3 has 14 residues.

This clone came up a few times. The rearrangement links TRBV5-1 to TRBJ2-1, with 10 bases lining up with TRBD1. The V gene end was trimmed by 3 bases and the J gene end by 10 bases; junction bases not matched to a gene: 4. Germline-derived CDR1 and CDR2 are SGHRS and YFSETQ. The CDR3 length is 13 residues. CDR3 DNA: TGCGCCAGCAGCTCCGGGACAGGGGAAGAGCAGTTCTTC. Its translation: CASSSGTGEEQFF.

The chain uses TRBV10-2 and TRBJ2-3, with D uncertain. Germline-derived CDR1 and CDR2 are WSHSY and SAAADI. Between the trimmed V and J ends, which lost 6 bases and 5 bases, there was a span of 3 bases. The CDR3 contains 10 residues. This CDR3 is CASRGDTQYF. The CDR3, as DNA: TGCGCCAGCAGGGGAGATACGCAGTATTTT.

The chain is built from TRBV19 and TRBJ1-5, with D hard to call. The CDR3 is made up of 14 amino acids. The germline V gene encodes CDR1 LNHDA and CDR2 SQIVND (reference sequence). Trimming cost V 8 bases and J 4 bases, with 15 bases left between them. CDR3 amino acids: CASRVGQSNQPQHF. The CDR3 region has the DNA TGTGCCAGTCGGGTTGGCCAGTCTAATCAGCCCCAGCATTTT.

The chain carries TRBV4-3 and TRBJ2-3; D possibly matches TRBD1 or TRBD2 (6 bases each). The CDR3 loop spans 17 amino acids. Germline V gene data show CDR1 as LGHNA and CDR2 as YSLEER. V dropped 1 base and J dropped 0 bases, with 14 bases sitting between them. CDR3 region: CASSQAGGGGSTDTQYF. The CDR3 coding sequence is TGCGCCAGCAGCCAAGCGGGCGGAGGGGGGAGCACAGATACGCAGTATTTT.